This T cell receptor beta chain was identified in a study of OX40 agonist ivuxolimab in advanced cancers. Study-level background: The dose-escalation cohort was approximately 81% male, with a mean age of 60 years, ranging about 20 to 85. Study-level results: Expansion of clones was among the lowest in partial responders at 0.1-3.0 mg/kg.

Generated by immunoSEQ multiplex PCR, the TCRdb table keeps only in-frame clones and is missing some. The sample includes approximately 69,000 clones, just over 85% of them seen just once. Points on this clone: What it binds is unknown.

Unmatched junction bases numbered 3, after V lost 4 bases and J lost 2 bases. Looked up from germline, CDR1 is MNHEY and CDR2 is SVGAGI. This CDR3 has 14 amino acids. The TCR was taken from an adult with an advanced solid tumor such as melanoma, head and neck, liver or kidney cancer. The source material was CD4+ or CD8+ T cells sorted from blood, sampled in a trial of the OX40 agonist ivuxolimab. The V gene is TRBV6-5, the J gene TRBJ2-7; 9 bases line up with TRBD1. The DNA for the CDR3 is TGTGCCAGCAGTTCCGGGACAGGGCCCTACGAGCAGTACTTC. It specifies CASSSGTGPYEQYF.